Below, 10 T cell receptor beta chains from the same sample are listed, as sequenced in a study of blood T cell repertoires in COVID-19. Profiled with immunoSEQ multiplex PCR; TCRdb holds only in-frame clones, not every one. The sample lists roughly 350,000 clones; 85% to 90% were seen once. The specimen was peripheral blood. Receptor source: a woman aged 70-85 years with COVID-19, enrolled during active disease.

The CDR3: CASSEQGTSDEQFF. In DNA form, the CDR3 reads TGTGCCAGCAGTGAACAAGGGACTAGCGATGAGCAGTTCTTC. The J gene is TRBJ2-1, the V gene TRBV2; TRBD2 matches 10 bases. The V gene's germline CDR1 is SNHLY and CDR2 FYNNEI. The CDR3 contains 14 residues. V lost 2 bases to trimming and J lost 8 bases; unmatched junction nucleotides: 3. The full variable domain, its missing parts supplied by reference TRBV2 and TRBJ2-1, is EPEVTQTPSHQVTQMGQEVILRCVPISNHLYFYWYRQILGQKVEFLVSFYNNEISEKSEIFDDQFSVERPDGSNFTLKIRSTKLEDSAMYFCASSEQGTSDEQFFGPGTRLTVL.

The V gene is TRBV5-6, the J gene TRBJ2-5; a weak D match, TRBD1 (5 bases). V lost 4 bases and J 2 bases, leaving 12 bases between the germline ends. The CDR3 contains 14 residues. CDR1 SGHDT and CDR2 YYEEEE come from the germline V gene. Written as DNA, the CDR3 is TGTGCCAGCAGCCCGATAAAGGGGCAAGAGACCCAGTACTTC. Protein: CASSPIKGQETQYF. Combining the CDR3 with reference TRBV5-6 and TRBJ2-5 gives the whole variable domain DAGVTQSPTHLIKTRGQQVTLRCSPKSGHDTVSWYQQALGQGPQFIFQYYEEEERQRGNFPDRFSGHQFPNYSSELNVNALLLGDSALYLCASSPIKGQETQYFGPGTRLLVL.

The chain links TRBV10-1 to TRBJ2-2; TRBD1 matches at 10 bases. Germline CDR1 is WNHNN and CDR2 is SYGVQD (reference sequence). After removal of 2 bases from V and 3 bases from J, the junction contained 0 bases not matched to a gene. This CDR3 spans 15 amino acids. CDR3 sequence (DNA): TGCGCCAGCAGTGAGGGACAGGGGGACACCGGGGAGCTGTTTTTT. The encoded protein is CASSEGQGDTGELFF.

The V call is TRBV4-1, the J call TRBJ2-4, with D maybe TRBD1 (5 bases). The CDR3 is 16 amino acids. V was clipped by 3 bases and J by 0 bases, with 12 bases between them. Germline V gene lookup returns CDR1 MGHRA and CDR2 YSYEKL. This chain's CDR3 is CASSHKQELAKNIQYF. Here the CDR3 DNA reads TGCGCCAGCAGCCACAAACAGGAGTTAGCCAAAAACATTCAGTACTTC.

The V and J genes are TRBV12-5 and TRBJ1-2, with 7 bases aligning to TRBD1. The CDR3 has 13 amino acids. With 1 base clipped from V and 8 bases from J, the junction kept 4 bases outside the gene matches. Per germline, CDR1 LGHNT and CDR2 FRNRAP. CDR3 amino acids: CASGLGTGRGYTF. CDR3 DNA: TGTGCTAGTGGTTTGGGGACAGGTCGAGGCTACACCTTC.

The chain couples TRBV2 to TRBJ1-1, with D possibly matching TRBD1 (6 bases). Germline V gene lookup returns CDR1 SNHLY and CDR2 FYNNEI. The CDR3 has 12 residues. Deletions cut 7 bases from V and 6 bases from J, with 12 bases between. The CDR3: CASTGDRPEAFF. The CDR3 DNA follows: TGTGCCAGCACCGGTGACAGGCCTGAAGCTTTCTTT.

V and J are TRBV24-1 and TRBJ1-2, with unresolved D. The CDR3 sequence is 16 residues long. In germline, CDR1 is KGHDR, CDR2 SFDVKD. Trimming removed 3 bases from V and 4 bases from J, with 17 bases in between. The DNA of the CDR3 is TGTGCCACCAGTGATCCCCAGGAGGGAAGGGTCTATGGCTACACCTTC. It is translated as CATSDPQEGRVYGYTF.

The chain recombines TRBV30 with TRBJ1-4; TRBD1 is a possible D gene (6 bases). The CDR3 totals 14 residues. V lost 2 bases and J lost 2, with 9 bases in between. CDR1 is GTSNPN, CDR2 SVGIG, per germline (reference sequence). CDR3 region: CAWSPGVTNEKLFF. The CDR3 nucleotides read TGTGCCTGGAGTCCAGGGGTTACTAATGAAAAACTGTTTTTT.

This clone came up many times. J is TRBJ1-5 and V is TRBV7-2, with D unclear. Trimming shortened V by 8 bases and J by 5 bases, and 13 bases separated the two germline ends. The CDR3 is 13 residues long. Looked up from germline, CDR1 is SGHTA and CDR2 is FQGNSA. The CDR3 loop reads CASSGSPDQPQHF. The DNA of the CDR3 is TGTGCCAGCTCGGGGTCACCCGATCAGCCCCAGCATTTT.

This sequence joins TRBV10-1 and TRBJ1-2; 7 positions agree with TRBD1. This CDR3 comprises 16 residues. V was clipped by 3 bases and J by 5 bases; unmatched bases: 12. Per the germline V gene, CDR1 is WNHNN and CDR2 is SYGVQD (reference sequence). CDR3 in DNA: TGCGCCAGCAGTGACGTCCCGGGACAGAGGGCGTATGGCTACACCTTC. Its translation is CASSDVPGQRAYGYTF.